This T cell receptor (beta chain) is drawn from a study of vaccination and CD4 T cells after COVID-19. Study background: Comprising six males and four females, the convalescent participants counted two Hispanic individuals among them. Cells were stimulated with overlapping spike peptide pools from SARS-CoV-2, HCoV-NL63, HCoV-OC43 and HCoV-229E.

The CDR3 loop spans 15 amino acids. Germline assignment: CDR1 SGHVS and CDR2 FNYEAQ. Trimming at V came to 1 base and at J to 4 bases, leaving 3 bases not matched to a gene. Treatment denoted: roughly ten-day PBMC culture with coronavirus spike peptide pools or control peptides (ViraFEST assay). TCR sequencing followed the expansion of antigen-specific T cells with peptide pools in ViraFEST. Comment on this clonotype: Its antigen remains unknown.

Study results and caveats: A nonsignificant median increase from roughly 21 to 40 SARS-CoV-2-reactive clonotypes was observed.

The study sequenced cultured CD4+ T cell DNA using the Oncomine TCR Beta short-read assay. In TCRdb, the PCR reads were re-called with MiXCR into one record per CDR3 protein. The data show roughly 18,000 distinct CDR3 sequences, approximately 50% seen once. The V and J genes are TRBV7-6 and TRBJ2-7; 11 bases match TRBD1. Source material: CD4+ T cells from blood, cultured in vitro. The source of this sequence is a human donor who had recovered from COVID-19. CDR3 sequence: CASSLGGTGGYEQYF. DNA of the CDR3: TGTGCCAGCAGCTTAGGGGGGACAGGGGGTTACGAGCAGTACTTC.